The clone carrying this T cell receptor beta chain came up many times. Its specificity is not known. The data stem from a study of regulatory T cells in long-lasting Graves disease. Points from the study as a whole: The study found TRBV28, TRBJ1-2 and TRBJ2-5 favored in persistent disease. Analyses excluded thyroid tissue, covering peripheral blood alone. Patients whose Graves' disease persisted exhibited lower TCR diversity than those newly diagnosed.

HTBI primers from iRepertoire and Arm-PCR of CDR3 regions yielded the TCR beta libraries. TCRdb processed the multiplex PCR reads anew with MiXCR; each CDR3 protein has one entry. There are about 430,000 distinct CDR3 sequences in the sample; about 15% occur only once, and about 8.3% lies in the top ten. Looked up from germline, CDR1 is KGHDR and CDR2 is SFDVKD. The CDR3 runs 16 residues. Losses at the gene ends were 2 bases for V and 3 bases for J; bases not matched to a gene: 4. Noted time point: newly diagnosed GD, antithyroid drugs for less than 3 months. From PBMCs, RNA was extracted and then used to make the TCR library. Separately, the same data were catalogued under a study of T cells in Graves' hyperthyroidism and ophthalmopathy. As reported in that work: The HTBI primer set drove a first-round RT-PCR of the TCR CDR3.

This rearrangement joins TRBV24-1 to TRBJ2-3; 10 bases align to TRBD2. Source: peripheral blood mononuclear cells (PBMCs), taken at new diagnosis, from a patient treated with antithyroid drugs. This receptor was identified in a woman aged 40 to 50 with Graves disease. CDR3 loop: CATSDSLAGSTDTQYF. In DNA, the CDR3 is TGTGCCACCAGTGATTCACTAGCGGGATCTACAGATACGCAGTATTTT.